Sequencing of this T cell receptor beta chain was carried out in a study of OX40 agonist ivuxolimab in advanced cancers. Overall study context: There were three patients with partial responses, one having hepatocellular carcinoma and two cutaneous melanoma. Whole-study results and caveats: Antigen targets of the expanded peripheral T cells went undetermined.

Produced via immunoSEQ multiplex PCR; TCRdb's table is partial and in-frame only. The sample has some 100,000 clones, approximately 89% seen once; the top ten hold approximately 0.55%. Systemic immunosuppression or a history of autoimmune disease excluded patients. For this clone: Its target is not known.

The source material was CD4+ or CD8+ T cells sorted from blood, sampled in a trial of the OX40 agonist ivuxolimab. This sequence was found in an adult with an advanced solid tumor such as melanoma, head and neck, liver or kidney cancer.

The CDR3 region is CASSVHRDGVYEQYF. DNA of the CDR3: TGTGCCAGCAGCGTCCACCGGGACGGAGTCTACGAGCAGTACTTC. This rearrangement joins TRBV11-2 to TRBJ2-7; D possibly matches TRBD1 or TRBD2 (5 bases each). There are 15 residues in the CDR3. V lost 5 bases and J lost 3, with 17 bases in between. CDR1 and CDR2 from the germline V gene are SGHAT and FQNNGV.